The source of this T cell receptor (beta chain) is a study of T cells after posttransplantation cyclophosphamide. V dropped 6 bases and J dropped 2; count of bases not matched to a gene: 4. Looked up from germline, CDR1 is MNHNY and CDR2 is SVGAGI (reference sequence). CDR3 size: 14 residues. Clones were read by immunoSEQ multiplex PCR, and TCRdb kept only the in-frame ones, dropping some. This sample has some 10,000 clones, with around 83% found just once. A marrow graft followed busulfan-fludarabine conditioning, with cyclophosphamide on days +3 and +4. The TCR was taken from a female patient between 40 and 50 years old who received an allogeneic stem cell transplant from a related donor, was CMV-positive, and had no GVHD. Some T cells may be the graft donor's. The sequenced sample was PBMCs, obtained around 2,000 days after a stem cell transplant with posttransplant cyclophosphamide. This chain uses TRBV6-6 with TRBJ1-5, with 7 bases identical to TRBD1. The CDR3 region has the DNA TGTGCCAGCAGAAAGACAGGGCGCAATCAGCCCCAGCATTTT. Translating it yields CASRKTGRNQPQHF.